This is a list of T cell receptor beta chains from one sample in a study of blood T cell repertoires in COVID-19. Here immunoSEQ multiplex PCR was the method, and the copy in TCRdb shows in-frame clones only, minus some. This table has around 92,000 clones, 85% to 90% appearing once. The material sequenced was peripheral blood. The receptors come from a woman between 55 and 75 years old in a cohort sampled during active or convalescent COVID-19. Each CDR3 is given with its conserved first and last residue. D genes are given only for firm matches. Clone size is shown for a subset of rows, as once, few, many or a class of expanded clone.

>TRBD1|NA|TRBJ1-2|TRBV7-3
TGTGCCAGCAGCTCCCCTCGACAGGGAGACTATGGCTACACCTTC
CASSSPRQGDYGYTF
>NA|once|TRBJ1-5|TRBV28
TGTGCCAGCAGGTCAGGGAACAATCAGCCCCAGCATTTT
CASRSGNNQPQHF
>NA|NA|TRBJ1-6|TRBV7-3
TGTGCCAGCAGCCTCACAGGACGGAGAAATTCACCCCTCCACTTT
CASSLTGRRNSPLHF
>NA|NA|TRBJ2-7|TRBV30
TGTGCCTGGAGTATTTCTGGCGGCTACGAGCAGTACTTC
CAWSISGGYEQYF
>NA|NA|TRBJ2-1|TRBV10-3
TGTGCCATCAGTGAACAGTTTGGGGCATATGAGCAGTTCTTC
CAISEQFGAYEQFF
>NA|NA|TRBJ1-6|TRBV5-8
TGTGCCAGCAGCTTGGAGGGGTTTTGGAATTCACCCCTCCACTTT
CASSLEGFWNSPLHF
>TRBD2|NA|TRBJ2-5|TRBV7-9
TGTGCCAGCAGTAGGGGTAGCGGGGAGACCCAGTACTTC
CASSRGSGETQYF
>TRBD2|NA|TRBJ2-3|TRBV13
TGTGCCAGCAGCTTGTCACTAGGGATAGCGGGGGGGCCGAGCACAGATACGCAGTATTTT
CASSLSLGIAGGPSTDTQYF
>TRBD2|NA|TRBJ2-7|TRBV5-1
TGCGCCAGCAGCTCGACTAGCGGGAGGAGCTACGAGCAGTACTTC
CASSSTSGRSYEQYF
>NA|NA|TRBJ2-1|TRBV5-1
TGCGCCAGCAGCTCGTCGGGGGGCCTCAATGAGCAGTTCTTC
CASSSSGGLNEQFF
>NA|NA|TRBJ1-1|TRBV5-1
TGCGCCAGCAGCCTACAGGGTATGAACACTGAAGCTTTCTTT
CASSLQGMNTEAFF
>NA|NA|TRBJ2-2|TRBV9
TGTGCCAGCAGCCCAAGGGGCGGCGGGGGCGCGAACACCGGGGAGCTGTTTTTT
CASSPRGGGGANTGELFF
>NA|NA|TRBJ1-1|TRBV12-3/TRBV12-4
TGTGCCAGCAGCCGTGAGGTGTCGGCTGAAGCTTTCTTT
CASSREVSAEAFF
>TRBD1|once|TRBJ1-5|TRBV29-1
TGCAGCGTTGAAAGAGACAGGGGGCAGGGTAGCAATCAGCCCCAGCATTTT
CSVERDRGQGSNQPQHF
>NA|NA|TRBJ2-7|TRBV19
TGTGCCAGTAGTGCACAGGGAATAGCCTACGAGCAGTACTTC
CASSAQGIAYEQYF
>NA|NA|TRBJ1-1|TRBV5-1
TGCGCCAGCAGCTCGGGGGTGGGTGAAGCTTTCTTT
CASSSGVGEAFF